This T cell receptor beta chain stems from a study of blood T cell repertoires in COVID-19. Participants spanned ages about 18 to 95 years and resided in over 20 US areas. Generated by immunoSEQ multiplex PCR, the TCRdb table keeps only in-frame clones and is missing some. The sample lists about 320,000 clones, 80% to 90% seen once, with over 4.5% in the top ten. This clone was found once. Unmatched junction bases numbered 5, after V lost 2 bases and J lost 2 bases. Germline CDR1 and CDR2: SNHLY and FYNNEI. The CDR3 is 16 amino acids. This chain connects TRBV2 to TRBJ2-1; 8 nucleotides match TRBD1. This TCR came from a man aged 30 to 45 who had recovered from COVID-19. Sequencing was carried out using PBMCs or T cells enriched from blood (not recorded which). The chain's CDR3 is CASSELVTGAYNEQFF. The CDR3 region has the DNA TGTGCCAGCAGTGAACTCGTGACAGGGGCCTACAATGAGCAGTTCTTC. Together with reference TRBV2 and TRBJ2-1, the CDR3 gives the full variable domain: EPEVTQTPSHQVTQMGQEVILRCVPISNHLYFYWYRQILGQKVEFLVSFYNNEISEKSEIFDDQFSVERPDGSNFTLKIRSTKLEDSAMYFCASSELVTGAYNEQFFGPGTRLTVL.